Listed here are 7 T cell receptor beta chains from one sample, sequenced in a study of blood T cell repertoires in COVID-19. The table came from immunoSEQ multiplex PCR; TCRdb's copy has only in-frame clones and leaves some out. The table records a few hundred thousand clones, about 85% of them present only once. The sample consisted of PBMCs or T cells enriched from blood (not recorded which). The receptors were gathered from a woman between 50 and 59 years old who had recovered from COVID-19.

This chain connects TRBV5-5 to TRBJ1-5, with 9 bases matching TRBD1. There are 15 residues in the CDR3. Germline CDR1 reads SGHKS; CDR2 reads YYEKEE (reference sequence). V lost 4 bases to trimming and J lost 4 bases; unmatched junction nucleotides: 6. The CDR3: CASSVGTGMNQPQHF. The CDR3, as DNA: TGTGCCAGCAGCGTCGGGACAGGGATGAATCAGCCCCAGCATTTT. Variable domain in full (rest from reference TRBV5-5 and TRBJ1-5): DAGVTQSPTHLIKTRGQQVTLRCSPISGHKSVSWYQQVLGQGPQFIFQYYEKEERGRGNFPDRFSARQFPNYSSELNVNALLLGDSALYLCASSVGTGMNQPQHFGDGTRLSIL.

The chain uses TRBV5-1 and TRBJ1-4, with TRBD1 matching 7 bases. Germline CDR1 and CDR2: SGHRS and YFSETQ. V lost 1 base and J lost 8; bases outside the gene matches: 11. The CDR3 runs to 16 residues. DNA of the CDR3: TGCGCCAGCAGCTTGAATGCAGGGGGAGCCACAGAAAAACTGTTTTTT. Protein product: CASSLNAGGATEKLFF.

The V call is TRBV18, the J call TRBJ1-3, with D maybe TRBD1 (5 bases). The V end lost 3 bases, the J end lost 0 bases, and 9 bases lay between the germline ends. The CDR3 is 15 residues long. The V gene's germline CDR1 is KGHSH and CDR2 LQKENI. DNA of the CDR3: TGTGCCAGCTCACCTGTGCAGGGCTCTGGAAACACCATATATTTT. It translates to CASSPVQGSGNTIYF.

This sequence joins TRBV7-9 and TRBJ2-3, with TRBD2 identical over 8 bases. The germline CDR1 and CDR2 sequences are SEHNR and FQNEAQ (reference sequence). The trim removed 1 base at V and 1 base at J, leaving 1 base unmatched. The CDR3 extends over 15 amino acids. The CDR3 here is CASSLEAGGTDTQYF. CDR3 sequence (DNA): TGTGCCAGCAGCTTAGAAGCGGGGGGCACAGATACGCAGTATTTT.

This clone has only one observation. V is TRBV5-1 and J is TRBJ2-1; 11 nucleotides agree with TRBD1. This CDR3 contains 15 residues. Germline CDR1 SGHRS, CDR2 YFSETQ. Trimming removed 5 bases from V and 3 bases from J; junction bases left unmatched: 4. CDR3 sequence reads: CASRSDRGLYNEQFF. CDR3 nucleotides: TGCGCCAGCAGGTCGGACAGGGGGCTCTACAATGAGCAGTTCTTC.

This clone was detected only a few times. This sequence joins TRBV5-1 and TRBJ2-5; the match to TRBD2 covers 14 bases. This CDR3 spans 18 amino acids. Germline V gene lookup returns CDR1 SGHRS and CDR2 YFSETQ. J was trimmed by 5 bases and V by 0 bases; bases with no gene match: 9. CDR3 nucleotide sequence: TGCGCCAGCAGCTTGGGGGCCGGGACTAGCGGGAGTGGGGAGACCCAGTACTTC. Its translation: CASSLGAGTSGSGETQYF.

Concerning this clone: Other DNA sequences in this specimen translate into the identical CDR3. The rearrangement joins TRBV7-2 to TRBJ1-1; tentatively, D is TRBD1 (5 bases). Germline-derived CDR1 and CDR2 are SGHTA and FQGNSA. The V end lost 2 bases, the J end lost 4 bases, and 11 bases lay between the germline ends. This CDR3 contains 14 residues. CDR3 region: CASSLQGWSTEAFF. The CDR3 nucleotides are TGTGCCAGCAGCTTACAGGGCTGGAGCACTGAAGCTTTCTTT.